These T cell receptor beta chains were read from a single sample in a study of CD8 T cells in ankylosing spondylitis. TCRdb redid the calling of the 5' RACE reads with MiXCR, one entry per CDR3 protein. The data show around 130,000 distinct CDR3 sequences, around 7% seen once. The sequenced material came from blood, either unsorted or a sorted T cell fraction (not recorded which). These TCRs come from a male donor with ankylosing spondylitis or in good health (not recorded which). Each CDR3 is given with its conserved first and last residue. D genes are given only for firm matches. Size is stated as once, few or many counts, or a class when the clone is expanded.

cdr3_aa | cdr3_nt | v_call | clone_size | j_call | d_call | cdr3_length
CSAPRSSTDTQYF | TGCAGTGCTCCCAGGAGTAGCACAGATACGCAGTATTTT | TRBV20-1 | many | TRBJ2-3 | . | 13
CATSTTRAGDYEQYF | TGTGCCACCAGCACAACTCGTGCGGGAGACTACGAGCAGTACTTC | TRBV24-1 | few | TRBJ2-7 | TRBD2 | 15
CASSLATSGGPSYNEQFF | TGCGCCAGCAGTTTGGCGACTAGCGGGGGGCCGTCCTACAATGAGCAGTTCTTC | TRBV5-1 | many | TRBJ2-1 | TRBD2 | 18
CSARDRVDTQYF | TGCAGTGCCCGGGACAGGGTGGATACGCAGTATTTT | TRBV20-1 | many | TRBJ2-3 | TRBD1 | 12
CASSLDPGQLNIQYF | TGCGCCAGCAGCTTGGACCCAGGACAGCTAAACATTCAGTACTTC | TRBV5-1 | few | TRBJ2-4 | . | 15
CASRRFSAHSTDTQYF | TGTGCCAGCAGGCGCTTTTCGGCCCACAGCACAGATACGCAGTATTTT | TRBV6-1 | many | TRBJ2-3 | . | 16
CASSLHGGEIGELFF | TGTGCCAGCAGCCTCCATGGGGGGGAAATCGGGGAGCTGTTTTTT | TRBV3-1 | many | TRBJ2-2 | TRBD2 | 15
CASSPIGVNTEAFF | TGCGCCAGCAGCCCGATAGGAGTGAACACTGAAGCTTTCTTT | TRBV5-1 | many | TRBJ1-1 | . | 14
CASSSTTGRNSPLHF | TGCGCCAGCAGCTCCACGACAGGGAGGAATTCACCCCTCCACTTT | TRBV5-1 | many | TRBJ1-6 | TRBD1 | 15
CASARVRGKETQYF | TGCGCCAGCGCTAGGGTCCGGGGTAAAGAGACCCAGTACTTC | TRBV5-1 | few | TRBJ2-5 | . | 14
CASSLGQGASTGELFF | TGCGCCAGCAGCTTGGGTCAGGGGGCGAGCACCGGGGAGCTGTTTTTT | TRBV5-1 | many | TRBJ2-2 | TRBD1 | 16
CASSLVGVIDEQYF | TGTGCCAGCAGCTTGGTCGGAGTAATAGACGAGCAGTACTTC | TRBV5-8 | few | TRBJ2-7 | . | 14
CASTETSGKSYEQYF | TGTGCCAGTACCGAGACTAGCGGGAAGTCCTACGAGCAGTACTTC | TRBV13 | many | TRBJ2-7 | TRBD2 | 15
CASSQEGGGSYEQYF | TGCGCCAGCAGCCAAGAGGGAGGTGGCTCCTACGAGCAGTACTTC | TRBV4-1 | many | TRBJ2-7 | . | 15
CSATRGGLMSNTEAFF | TGCAGTGCTACCCGGGGGGGGCTAATGTCGAACACTGAAGCTTTCTTT | TRBV20-1 | many | TRBJ1-1 | . | 16
CASSEGTGSNQPQHF | TGTGCCAGCAGTGAAGGAACCGGGAGCAATCAGCCCCAGCATTTT | TRBV2 | many | TRBJ1-5 | . | 15
CASSFAGGGTDTQYF | TGCGCCAGCAGCTTTGCGGGAGGTGGCACAGATACGCAGTATTTT | TRBV5-1 | many | TRBJ2-3 | TRBD2 | 15
CASSYRSNQPQHF | TGTGCCAGCAGTTACCGGAGCAATCAGCCCCAGCATTTT | TRBV6-5 | many | TRBJ1-5 | . | 13
CASLSRGVTEAFF | TGTGCCAGCCTATCTCGGGGTGTCACTGAAGCTTTCTTT | TRBV12-3/TRBV12-4 | many | TRBJ1-1 | . | 13
CASSVEGDAGTEAFF | TGTGCCAGCAGCGTAGAGGGAGATGCGGGGACTGAAGCTTTCTTT | TRBV9 | many | TRBJ1-1 | . | 15
CASSYRAGTATYNEQFF | TGTGCCAGCAGTTATAGGGCCGGGACAGCGACCTACAATGAGCAGTTCTTC | TRBV6-5 | many | TRBJ2-1 | TRBD1 | 17
CASSGQAAGSYNEQFF | TGCGCCAGCAGCGGGCAGGCTGCGGGCTCCTACAATGAGCAGTTCTTC | TRBV5-1 | many | TRBJ2-1 | . | 16